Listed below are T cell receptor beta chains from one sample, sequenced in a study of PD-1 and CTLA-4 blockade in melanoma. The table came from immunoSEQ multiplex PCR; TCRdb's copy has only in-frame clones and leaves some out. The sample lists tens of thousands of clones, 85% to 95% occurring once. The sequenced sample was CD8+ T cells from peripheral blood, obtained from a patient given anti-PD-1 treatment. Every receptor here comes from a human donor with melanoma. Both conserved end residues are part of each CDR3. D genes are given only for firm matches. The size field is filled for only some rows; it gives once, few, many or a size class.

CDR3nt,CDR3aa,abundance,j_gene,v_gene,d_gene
TGTGCCAGCAGCTTAGAGGGAGTCGGGACTTTCTTT,CASSLEGVGTFF,-,TRBJ1-1,TRBV7-9,-
TGTGCCAGTAGAAAGGGAGGCGAGCAGTACTTC,CASRKGGEQYF,-,TRBJ2-7,TRBV19,-
TGTGCCAGCAGCCTTATAATTTTCGGGGATACGCAGTATTTT,CASSLIIFGDTQYF,-,TRBJ2-3,TRBV5-6,-
TGCGCCAGCAGCCAAGACTCAAGCGGGCTTAACACCGGGGAGCTGTTTTTT,CASSQDSSGLNTGELFF,-,TRBJ2-2,TRBV4-1,-
TGTGCCAGCAGTTACGTCGGAAGAGGACTAGCGGGAGGATTAGCCTACGAGCAGTACTTC,CASSYVGRGLAGGLAYEQYF,-,TRBJ2-7,TRBV6-2/TRBV6-3,TRBD2
TGTGCCAGCAGTTCGGGGGTAGGGGACGAGCAGTACTTC,CASSSGVGDEQYF,-,TRBJ2-7,TRBV28,-
TGCGCCAGCCACCCGAGAGGGGAGAGCTCCTACAATGAGCAGTTCTTC,CASHPRGESSYNEQFF,-,TRBJ2-1,TRBV5-1,-
TGTGCCAGCAGTTTAATGGGGGGGGACAATCAGCCCCAGCATTTT,CASSLMGGDNQPQHF,-,TRBJ1-5,TRBV27,-
TGTGCCCGGAGTTTTACTGACTCTAATGAAAAACTGTTTTTT,CARSFTDSNEKLFF,-,TRBJ1-4,TRBV30,-
TGTGCCAGCAGTCTTGGCAATGAGCAGTTCTTC,CASSLGNEQFF,-,TRBJ2-1,TRBV12-3/TRBV12-4,-
TGTGCCAGCAGTTCTACAGTGAACACTGAAGCTTTCTTT,CASSSTVNTEAFF,once,TRBJ1-1,TRBV7-2,-
TGCGCCAGCAGCCAATCCGACGAAGTTTTCTACGAGCAGTACTTC,CASSQSDEVFYEQYF,-,TRBJ2-7,TRBV4-1,-
TGTGCCGTAACCACAGGGGTAAATCAGCCCCAGCATTTT,CAVTTGVNQPQHF,once,TRBJ1-5,TRBV19,TRBD1
TGTGCCAGCAGCCAAGAATCGGGACTAGCGTTTCAGTACGAGCAGTACTTC,CASSQESGLAFQYEQYF,-,TRBJ2-7,TRBV4-2,TRBD2
TGTGCCAGCAGTTCCGCCGAGGGGACGGATTCCTACGAGCAGTACTTC,CASSSAEGTDSYEQYF,-,TRBJ2-7,TRBV27,-
TGTGCCAGTAGTATTGGCGGGAATGAGCAGTTCTTC,CASSIGGNEQFF,-,TRBJ2-1,TRBV19,-
TGTGCCAGCTCTTCCGGACTAGCGGGAGACCCCGGGGAGCTGTTTTTT,CASSSGLAGDPGELFF,-,TRBJ2-2,TRBV18,TRBD2
TGCAGCGTTGAACAGGGGGGCATCTATGGCTACACCTTC,CSVEQGGIYGYTF,-,TRBJ1-2,TRBV29-1,TRBD1
TGCGCCAGCAGCCAAAGCGCCACGGGAGGAGAGACCCAGTACTTC,CASSQSATGGETQYF,-,TRBJ2-5,TRBV4-1,TRBD2
TGTGCCAGCAGTTTACAGGGTAGCGGGGAGCTGTTTTTT,CASSLQGSGELFF,once,TRBJ2-2,TRBV27,-
TGTGCCAGCAGTGAAGACTCTGATTGGGACAATGAGCAGTTCTTC,CASSEDSDWDNEQFF,-,TRBJ2-1,TRBV6-1,-
TGTGCCAGCAGCCCGATGGGGGCTTACGAGCAGTACTTC,CASSPMGAYEQYF,-,TRBJ2-7,TRBV7-8,-
TGTGCCAGCAGCTTAGCCCCGACAGGGTGGAGCACCGGGGAGCTGTTTTTT,CASSLAPTGWSTGELFF,-,TRBJ2-2,TRBV11-1,TRBD1
TGCGCCAGCAGCCCCCTTTTGGGGGATCAGCCCCAGCATTTT,CASSPLLGDQPQHF,-,TRBJ1-5,TRBV4-1,-
TGTGCCAGCCATTCTGCCAATGGAGGAGAGACCCAGTACTTC,CASHSANGGETQYF,-,TRBJ2-5,TRBV28,-
TGTGCCACCAGCAGCCCGGGCCTCTCCTACGAGCAGTACTTC,CATSSPGLSYEQYF,-,TRBJ2-7,TRBV15,-
TGTGCCAGCAGCCGGGACCTCCTAAGCACAGATACGCAGTATTTT,CASSRDLLSTDTQYF,once,TRBJ2-3,TRBV3-1/TRBV3-2,-
TGTGCCAGCAGCCAACAGGACACTGAAGCTTTCTTT,CASSQQDTEAFF,-,TRBJ1-1,TRBV7-9,-
TGTGCCAGCAGCGCCCGGGGACAGAGCTCTGGAAACACCATATATTTT,CASSARGQSSGNTIYF,-,TRBJ1-3,TRBV6-6,TRBD1
TGTGCCAGCAGCCGGGCGTACAATGAGCAGTTCTTC,CASSRAYNEQFF,-,TRBJ2-1,TRBV27,-
TGTGCCAGTACCCAGGGCGGGGAGCTGTTTTTT,CASTQGGELFF,-,TRBJ2-2,TRBV19,-
TGTGCCAGTCGAGACAGGGAGCGATCCTACGAGCAGTACTTC,CASRDRERSYEQYF,-,TRBJ2-7,TRBV19,TRBD1
TGTGCCAGCAGCTCAACTACAGGGAACACTGAAGCTTTCTTT,CASSSTTGNTEAFF,-,TRBJ1-1,TRBV9,-
TGTGCCAGCAGCTTAGGGGTCCGGGATTATGAGCAGTACTTC,CASSLGVRDYEQYF,-,TRBJ2-7,TRBV7-6,-
TGTGCCTGTTACAGGGCCGAAGGCCCCTACGAGCAGTACTTC,CACYRAEGPYEQYF,-,TRBJ2-7,TRBV30,-
TGTGCCAGCAGCCGTGCAGGACTCAATCAGCCCCAGCATTTT,CASSRAGLNQPQHF,-,TRBJ1-5,TRBV3-1/TRBV3-2,-
TGTGCCAGCAGCTCCCTAGACACAGATACGCAGTATTTT,CASSSLDTDTQYF,few,TRBJ2-3,TRBV7-3,-
TGTGCCAGCAGTGAAAGGCGGTATAGCACAGATACGCAGTATTTT,CASSERRYSTDTQYF,-,TRBJ2-3,TRBV2,-
TGTGCCAGCAAGGAGAGCTCCTACAATGAGCAGTTCTTC,CASKESSYNEQFF,-,TRBJ2-1,TRBV12-3/TRBV12-4,-
TGTGCCTGGAGTGTTGGGCAGGGGCCGGACTATGGCTACACCTTC,CAWSVGQGPDYGYTF,-,TRBJ1-2,TRBV30,-
TGTGCCAGCAGTTTATCCGGGGGAGGGTCGGCAGATACGCAGTATTTT,CASSLSGGGSADTQYF,-,TRBJ2-3,TRBV27,TRBD2